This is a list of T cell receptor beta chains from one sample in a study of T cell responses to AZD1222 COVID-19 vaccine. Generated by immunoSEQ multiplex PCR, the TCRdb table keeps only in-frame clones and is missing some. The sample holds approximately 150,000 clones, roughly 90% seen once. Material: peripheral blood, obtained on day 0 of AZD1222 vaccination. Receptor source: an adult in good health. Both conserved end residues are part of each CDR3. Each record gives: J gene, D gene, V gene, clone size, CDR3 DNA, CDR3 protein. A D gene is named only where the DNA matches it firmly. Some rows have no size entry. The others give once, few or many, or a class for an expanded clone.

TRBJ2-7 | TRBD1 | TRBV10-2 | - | TGCGCCAGCGAACAGGGGGCAAGTTACGAGCAGTACTTC | CASEQGASYEQYF
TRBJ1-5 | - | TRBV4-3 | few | TGCGCCAGCAGCCCCCAACGAGGTAATCAGCCCCAGCATTTT | CASSPQRGNQPQHF
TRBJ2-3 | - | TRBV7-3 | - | TGTGCCAGCGGACAAGGGAAAGATACGCAGTATTTT | CASGQGKDTQYF
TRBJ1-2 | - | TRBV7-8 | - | TGTGCCAGCAGCTTAGCGGGGGGGGCCAACTATGGCTACACCTTC | CASSLAGGANYGYTF
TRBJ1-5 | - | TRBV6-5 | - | TGTGCCAGCAGTTATCGGGCGGCCTATCAGCCCCAGCATTTT | CASSYRAAYQPQHF
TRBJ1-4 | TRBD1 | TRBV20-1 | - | TGCAGTGCGAGTGGACAGGGAGGTGGTGAAAAACTGTTTTTT | CSASGQGGGEKLFF
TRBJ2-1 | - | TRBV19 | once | TGTGCCGTAAGGAACCAGAACAATGAGCAGTTCTTC | CAVRNQNNEQFF
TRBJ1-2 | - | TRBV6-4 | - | TGTGCCAGCAGTGACTCGGGCAGGGAGGGCTATGGCTACACCTTC | CASSDSGREGYGYTF
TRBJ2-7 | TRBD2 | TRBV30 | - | TGTGCCTGGAGTGCACTAGCGGGAGGGCCCTCCTACGAGCAGTACTTC | CAWSALAGGPSYEQYF
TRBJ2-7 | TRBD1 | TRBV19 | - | TGTGCCAGTAGTCTGACAGGGGGCATTTCCTACGAGCAGTACTTC | CASSLTGGISYEQYF
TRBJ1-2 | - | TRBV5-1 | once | TGCGCCAGCAGCCCGTCGGACGGTACTTATGGCTACACCTTC | CASSPSDGTYGYTF
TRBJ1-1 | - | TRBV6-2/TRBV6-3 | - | TGTGCCAGCAGCCACCGGACGGTGAACACTGAAGCTTTCTTT | CASSHRTVNTEAFF
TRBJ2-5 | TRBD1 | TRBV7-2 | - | TGTGCCAGCAGCTTAGCCCGGATTTGGGGGCCGACAGGGGATTACGAAGAGACCCAGTACTTC | CASSLARIWGPTGDYEETQYF
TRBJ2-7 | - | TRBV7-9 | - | TGTGCCAGCAGCTTAGGTGGCAGGGCGGACTACGAGCAGTACTTC | CASSLGGRADYEQYF
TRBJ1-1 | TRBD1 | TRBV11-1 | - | TGTGCCAGCAGCTTGGAGGGGGCGAACACTGAAGCTTTCTTT | CASSLEGANTEAFF
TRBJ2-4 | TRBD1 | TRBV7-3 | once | TGTGCCAGCAGCCAACAGGGGAGTGGGACCAAAAACATTCAGTACTTC | CASSQQGSGTKNIQYF
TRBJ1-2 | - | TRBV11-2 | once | TGTGCCAGCAGCTTAAGTGTAACAGGCCTTGGCTACACCTTC | CASSLSVTGLGYTF